This TCR beta chain stems from a study of cytomegalovirus exposure and HLA in healthy donors. Overall study findings and caveats: Cytomegalovirus association was assigned to under 200 TCR beta chains. From TCR beta sequences, most subjects' HLA-A and HLA-B alleles were reportedly predicted accurately. Three chains linked to CMV were shown in vitro to be specific for CMV antigens. In a later analysis, compared with equally common non-associated chains, HLA-associated beta chains were more expanded.

The CDR3 sequence is 14 residues long. The V and J ends lost 0 bases and 9 bases respectively, with 12 bases between them. The germline gives CDR1 GTSNPN, CDR2 SVGIG (reference sequence). As for this clone: The antigen is unknown.

The PCR had 60 Vbeta and 13 Jbeta primers. The table came from immunoSEQ multiplex PCR; TCRdb's copy has only in-frame clones and leaves some out. The sample has about 180,000 clones; 77% are singletons. The V and J genes are TRBV30 and TRBJ1-6; no clear D gene. The TCR originated in a woman in her sixties in good health and CMV-seropositive. Sequenced sample: PBMCs. The CDR3 coding sequence is TGTGCCTGGAGTGTACTGGGCAGCACTTCACCCCTCCACTTT. Protein product: CAWSVLGSTSPLHF.